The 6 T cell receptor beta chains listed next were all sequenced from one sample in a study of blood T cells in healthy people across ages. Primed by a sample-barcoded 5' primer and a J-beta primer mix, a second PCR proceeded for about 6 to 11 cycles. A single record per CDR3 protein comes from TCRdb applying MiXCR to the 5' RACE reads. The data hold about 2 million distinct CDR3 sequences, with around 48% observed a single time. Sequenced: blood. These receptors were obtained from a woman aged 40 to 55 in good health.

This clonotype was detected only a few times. The CDR3 coding sequence is TGCAGTGCTAGATCACCACGGGCCACTTACAATGAGCAGTTCTTC. Its translation is CSARSPRATYNEQFF. This sequence joins TRBV20-1 and TRBJ2-1; D unclear. Germline-derived CDR1 and CDR2 are DFQATT and SNEGSKA (reference sequence). The length of the CDR3 is 15 residues. V was clipped by 2 bases and J by 4 bases, with 15 bases between them.

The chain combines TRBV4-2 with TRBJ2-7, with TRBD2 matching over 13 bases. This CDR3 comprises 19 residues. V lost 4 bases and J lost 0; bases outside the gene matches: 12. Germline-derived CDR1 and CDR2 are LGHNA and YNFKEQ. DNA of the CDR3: TGTGCCAGCAGCCCCCGACTAGCGGGGGGCTACATGAGCTCCTACGAGCAGTACTTC. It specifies CASSPRLAGGYMSSYEQYF.

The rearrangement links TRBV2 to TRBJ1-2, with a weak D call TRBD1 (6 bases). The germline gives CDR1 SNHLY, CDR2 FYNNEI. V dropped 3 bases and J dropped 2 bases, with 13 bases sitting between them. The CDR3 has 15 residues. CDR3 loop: CASSEGGSRNYGYTF. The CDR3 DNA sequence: TGTGCCAGCAGTGAGGGGGGCAGTCGCAACTATGGCTACACCTTC.

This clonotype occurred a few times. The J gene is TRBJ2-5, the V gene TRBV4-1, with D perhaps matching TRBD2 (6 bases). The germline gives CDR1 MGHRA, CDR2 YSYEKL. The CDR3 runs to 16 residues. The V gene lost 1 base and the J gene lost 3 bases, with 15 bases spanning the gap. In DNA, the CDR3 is TGCGCCAGCAGCCAAGGGCCCCTCGGGGGAGAAGAGACCCAGTACTTC. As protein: CASSQGPLGGEETQYF.

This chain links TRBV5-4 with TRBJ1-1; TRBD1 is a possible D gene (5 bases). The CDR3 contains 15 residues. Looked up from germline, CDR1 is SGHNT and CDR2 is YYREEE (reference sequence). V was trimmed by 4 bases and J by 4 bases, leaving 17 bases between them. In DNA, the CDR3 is TGTGCCAGCAGCGCTCAGGGTCGGATAAGCACTGAAGCTTTCTTT. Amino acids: CASSAQGRISTEAFF.

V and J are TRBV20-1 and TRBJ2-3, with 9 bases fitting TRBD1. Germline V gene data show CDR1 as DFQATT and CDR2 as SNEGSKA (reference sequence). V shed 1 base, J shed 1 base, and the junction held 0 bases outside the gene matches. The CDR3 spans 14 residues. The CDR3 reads CSARGTGGTDTQYF. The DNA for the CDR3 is TGCAGTGCTAGAGGGACAGGGGGCACAGATACGCAGTATTTT.